The following is a TCR beta chain sequence with its context. This sample is drawn from a study of blood T cell repertoires in COVID-19. Two consecutive negative NP/OP PCR tests, clearance, or resolved symptoms defined Cohort 3 recovery. Libraries were prepared by immunoSEQ multiplex PCR; TCRdb keeps only in-frame clonotypes and omits some of them. The repertoire includes 250,000 to 300,000 clones, about nine tenths of them detected once, and 1.5% to 2% sits in the top ten. Germline lookup yields CDR1 SQVTM and CDR2 ANQGSEA. The CDR3 contains 13 residues. Deletions cut 3 bases from V and 0 bases from J, with 8 bases between.

V and J are TRBV29-1 and TRBJ1-1, with TRBD1 as a possible D gene (5 bases). Specimen: PBMCs or T cells enriched from blood (not recorded which). This clonotype was sampled from a woman aged 40 to 50 who had recovered from COVID-19. As DNA, the CDR3 is TGCAGCGTTGACAGGGCTATGAACACTGAAGCTTTCTTT. It specifies CSVDRAMNTEAFF.